Below, one T cell receptor beta chain is given with its context. No antigen is known for it. No base-level quality is on record; no much larger clone is a single base apart. TCRbeta CDR3 regions were amplified from genomic DNA using the immunoSEQ Assay, a bias-controlled multiplex PCR. As for the original processing: The number of nucleated cells in each sample was estimated from the amplification of reference gene primers within the assay. Sequence reads were collapsed and filtered to measure the absolute abundance of every unique TCRbeta CDR3 rearrangement. For each sample, productive Simpson clonality was calculated by taking the square root of Simpson's diversity index across productive rearrangements. Drawn from immuneACCESS, this table holds only the in-frame rearrangements with V and J called that TCRdb kept. Clones are partly lost; checked studies trace under half to an unresolved V gene and leave the rest unexplained. The V and J calls and clone size are taken from that table; D and trimming were inferred from the DNA. Counted in this sample were approximately 220,000 clones; approximately 84% of them appeared once. Approximately 7.9% of the sample comes from the top ten.

The data belong to a study of blood T cell repertoires in COVID-19 (dated by TCRdb to 2019 to 2021). About the study as a whole: Samples from collaborators originated in the United States, Italy and Spain and spanned both the acute and convalescent phases of COVID-19. HLA class I and class II types, where available, came from metadata supplied by the sample provider rather than from assay-based typing. The prospective study material was composed of cDNA or gDNA derived from T cells, B-cell-depleted T cells, or PBMCs. Samples were obtained from the ongoing ImmuneRACE study (first 160 participants) and from 1,254 subjects provided by 6 global collaborators. The dataset comprised deeply sampled blood TCRbeta repertoires from subjects exposed to, actively infected with, or recovered from COVID-19. The sample metadata nearly always contained a de-identified subject ID, COVID-19 status, age in years and sex. The repertoires were made available in a free public database intended to serve as a resource for research on the immune response to SARS-CoV-2. On the study overall, not on this receptor specifically: How much clinical and demographic metadata was included differed by source and by participant, and the metadata was provided uncurated.

CDR1 LGHDT and CDR2 YNNKEL are derived from the germline V gene (reference sequence). Its CDR3 holds 16 amino acids, cysteine through phenylalanine. Only the CDR3 DNA is retained, 48 bases long and in frame from the first base. V is pruned by 1 base and J by 5 bases, leaving 4 bases of the junction without a gene match. Each collaborating institution followed its own protocols to collect whole blood in K2EDTA tubes. For TCRbeta analysis, collaborators shipped samples in one of three forms: frozen whole blood, isolated PBMCs, or DNA extracted from either of those sample types. The sequence was obtained from a woman at least 80 years old with acute or convalescent COVID-19. The chain joins TRBV3-1 (or the pseudogene TRBV3-2) to TRBJ2-2, with 10 central nucleotides matching TRBD2. Sample: peripheral blood. The DNA sequence reads TGTGCCAGCAGCCAAGGGACTAGCGGACGGACCGGGGAGCTGTTTTTT. It specifies CASSQGTSGRTGELFF.